The source of this T cell receptor (beta chain) is a study of neurological immune-mediated disorders. Time point described: longitudinal time-point 2. Ten or more counts support this clonotype. Every sequencing run generated over 170 million TCR-beta sequences from 15-18 subjects. TCRdb re-analysed the 5' RACE reads in MiXCR, keeping a single row per CDR3 protein. The sample holds some 87,000 distinct CDR3 sequences, about 12% seen once. V lost 0 bases to trimming and J lost 0 bases, with 17 bases between them. The CDR3 is made up of 19 amino acids. In germline, CDR1 is SNHLY, CDR2 FYNNEI. The sequencing input was PBMCs. The rearrangement joins TRBV2 to TRBJ2-2, with D unresolved. This TCR was recovered from a female donor with HTLV-1-associated myelopathy (HAM/TSP). Here the CDR3 reads CASSEALWGLITNTGELFF. In DNA, the CDR3 is TGTGCCAGCAGTGAAGCCTTGTGGGGTCTTATTACGAACACCGGGGAGCTGTTTTTT.